This T cell receptor (beta chain) was sequenced in a study of blood T cell repertoires in COVID-19. J was trimmed by 3 bases and V by 0 bases; bases with no gene match: 5. Germline assignment: CDR1 SGHRS and CDR2 YFSETQ. There are 15 residues in the CDR3. Measured with immunoSEQ multiplex PCR; TCRdb has only the in-frame clones, and not every one. The table records around 56,000 clones, roughly 79% of them present only once. This clonotype was sampled from a man in his 60s with acute or convalescent COVID-19. The chain couples TRBV5-1 to TRBJ1-1; 7 nucleotides align to TRBD1. The sample was peripheral blood. The CDR3: CASSLGDTGDTEAFF. In DNA, the CDR3 is TGCGCCAGCAGCTTGGGGGACACAGGGGACACTGAAGCTTTCTTT.